Presented here are 27 T cell receptor beta chains from one specimen sequenced in a study of PD-1 blockade in classical Hodgkin lymphoma. TCRdb's table, derived via immunoSEQ multiplex PCR, lists solely in-frame clones and lacks some. The data contain about 22,000 clones, more than 80% of them singletons. As for time point: newly diagnosed, previously untreated cHL patient sample. With magnetic negative selection, CD4+ T cells were purified from PBMCs that had been thawed. Sequenced sample: CD4+ T cells from blood. The receptors come from a human donor with classical Hodgkin lymphoma.

This clone was seen a few times. V is TRBV5-6 and J is TRBJ1-6; 7 nucleotides align to TRBD1. Trimming cost V 3 bases and J 10 bases; bases outside gene matches: 4. The CDR3 covers 13 residues. Germline V gene lookup returns CDR1 SGHDT and CDR2 YYEEEE. The CDR3 DNA is TGTGCCAGCAGCTCTGACAGGGTATCACCCCTCCACTTT. Translated, it gives CASSSDRVSPLHF.

The gene calls are TRBV5-4 and TRBJ1-6; D is uncertain. V was cut by 2 bases and J by 5 bases, with 11 bases left in between. The CDR3 runs 15 residues. CDR1 and CDR2 (germline): SGHNT, YYREEE (reference sequence). As DNA, the CDR3 is TGTGCCAGCAGCTTTGGCGGGGAAAATAATTCACCCCTCCACTTT. It specifies CASSFGGENNSPLHF.

The V and J genes are TRBV29-1 and TRBJ2-2; D gene unclear. CDR3 length: 14 residues. CDR1 SQVTM and CDR2 ANQGSEA come from the germline V gene. Trimming took 3 bases from V and 8 from J, leaving 16 bases between them. The CDR3 reads CSVEVGNTVGELFF. CDR3 bases: TGCAGCGTTGAGGTCGGTAACACCGTGGGGGAGCTGTTTTTT.

The chain recombines TRBV7-2 with TRBJ2-7; weak D call: TRBD2 (6 bases). The CDR3 runs to 14 residues. The germline CDR1 and CDR2 sequences are SGHTA and FQGNSA. The V end lost 3 bases, the J end lost 4 bases, and 13 bases lay between the germline ends. The CDR3 here is CASSLGLGLYEQYF. The CDR3 nucleotides are TGTGCCAGCAGCTTGGGACTGGGACTGTACGAGCAGTACTTC.

This chain uses TRBV11-3 with TRBJ2-1; possibly TRBD1 for D (6 bases). The CDR3 is 15 residues long. Trimming left V 4 bases short and J 8 bases short, with 18 bases between. Germline CDR1 reads SGHNT; CDR2 reads YENEEA. This CDR3 is CASSSGQFSTDEQFF. The DNA of the CDR3 is TGTGCCAGCAGCTCGGGACAATTCTCGACAGATGAGCAGTTCTTC.

This clone has only one observation. The chain couples TRBV7-9 to TRBJ1-1; D is uncertain. CDR1 SEHNR and CDR2 FQNEAQ come from the germline V gene (reference sequence). Trimming took 5 bases from V and 7 from J, leaving 11 bases between them. There are 12 residues in the CDR3. CDR3 DNA: TGTGCCAGCAGCAGTGACAAGAATGAAGCTTTCTTT. The encoded protein is CASSSDKNEAFF.

This chain uses TRBV5-5 with TRBJ1-6; 8 bases line up with TRBD1. This CDR3 has 18 amino acids. After removal of 4 bases from V and 1 base from J, the junction contained 10 bases not matched to a gene. Looked up from germline, CDR1 is SGHKS and CDR2 is YYEKEE (reference sequence). The CDR3 spells CASSDSWQGASYNSPLHF. CDR3 nucleotide sequence: TGTGCCAGCAGCGACTCCTGGCAGGGGGCGTCCTATAATTCACCCCTCCACTTT.

The CDR3 region has the DNA TGTGCCAGCTCACGCGAGATCGACAGGGGAGAGACCCAGTACTTC. Amino acid sequence: CASSREIDRGETQYF. The rearrangement links TRBV18 to TRBJ2-5, with 8 nucleotides matching TRBD1. Germline V gene lookup returns CDR1 KGHSH and CDR2 LQKENI. The trim removed 4 bases at V and 4 bases at J, leaving 8 bases unmatched. The CDR3 sequence is 15 residues long.

CDR3 coding DNA: TGCGCCAGCGCCCGCGACAGGGGTAATGAAAAACTGTTTTTT. Protein product: CASARDRGNEKLFF. V and J are TRBV5-1 and TRBJ1-4, with TRBD1 matching 8 bases. The CDR3 is 14 residues long. Germline assignment: CDR1 SGHRS and CDR2 YFSETQ. V lost 7 bases, J lost 4 bases, and 6 bases stayed unmatched.

The V gene is TRBV7-9, the J gene TRBJ2-5; 13 bases match TRBD2. The CDR3 length is 14 residues. The germline gives CDR1 SEHNR, CDR2 FQNEAQ (reference sequence). V lost 6 bases, J lost 5 bases, and 3 bases stayed unmatched. The CDR3 spells CASRWGLAGETQYF. In DNA, the CDR3 is TGTGCCAGCAGGTGGGGACTAGCGGGGGAGACCCAGTACTTC. The full variable domain, in which reference TRBV7-9 and TRBJ2-5 provide the parts outside the CDR3, is DTGVSQNPRHKITKRGQNVTFRCDPISEHNRLYWYRQTLGQGPEFLTYFQNEAQLEKSRLLSDRFSAERPKGSFSTLEIQRTEQGDSAMYLCASRWGLAGETQYFGPGTRLLVL.

This chain uses TRBV11-2 with TRBJ1-1; 7 nucleotides align to TRBD1. Germline-derived CDR1 and CDR2 are SGHAT and FQNNGV. The J segment lost 1 base and the V segment lost 3 bases, leaving 8 bases of the junction unmatched. The CDR3 is 16 residues long. Here the CDR3 DNA reads TGTGCCAGCAGCTTTTCGCCCAGGACAGGGAACACTGAAGCTTTCTTT. Amino acid sequence: CASSFSPRTGNTEAFF.

This chain connects TRBV13 to TRBJ2-3; D not resolved. Germline V gives CDR1 PRHDT, CDR2 FYEKMQ (reference sequence). Trimming removed 2 bases at V and 3 bases at J, with 24 bases between. The CDR3 extends over 19 amino acids. CDR3 bases: TGTGCCAGCAGCTTAAGTTCGGGCTTCGGTCCCAGCAAAACAGATACGCAGTATTTT. Protein product: CASSLSSGFGPSKTDTQYF.

V gene TRBV10-3 combines with J gene TRBJ1-6; 10 bases align to TRBD1. The germline CDR1 and CDR2 sequences are ENHRY and SYGVKD. This CDR3 is built from 17 residues. The V segment lost 0 bases and the J segment 5 bases; nucleotides outside the gene matches: 4. In nucleotides, the CDR3 is TGTGCCATCAGTGAGTCGACAGGGGGCGTAAATAATTCACCCCTCCACTTT. Translated: CAISESTGGVNNSPLHF.

This chain connects TRBV5-4 to TRBJ2-6, with D unclear. This CDR3 comprises 15 residues. CDR1 is SGHNT, CDR2 YYREEE, per germline (reference sequence). V lost 4 bases, J lost 4 bases, and 12 bases lay in between. The CDR3 region has the DNA TGTGCCAGCAGCGATGGGGTGGGCGGGGCCAACGTCCTGACTTTC. As protein: CASSDGVGGANVLTF.

This sequence joins TRBV27 and TRBJ1-2; TRBD1 matches 9 bases. Germline assignment: CDR1 MNHEY and CDR2 SMNVEV (reference sequence). J gave up 4 bases and V 5 bases, and 8 bases lay outside the gene matches. The CDR3 spans 15 residues. As DNA, the CDR3 is TGTGCCAGCAGTCCCGGACAGGGGCTGGGCTATGGCTACACCTTC. Encoded protein: CASSPGQGLGYGYTF.

The chain has TRBV11-2 and TRBJ1-2; 7 positions agree with TRBD1. Trimming removed 3 bases from V and 7 bases from J; junction bases left unmatched: 5. In germline, CDR1 is SGHAT, CDR2 FQNNGV. This CDR3 comprises 13 residues. CDR3 region: CASSFSDRPGYTF. In DNA form, the CDR3 reads TGTGCCAGCAGCTTCTCGGACAGGCCTGGCTACACCTTC.

CDR3 nucleotides: TGCAGCGTTGGGAGCGGGGGACAAGAGACCCAGTACTTC. Translated: CSVGSGGQETQYF. The chain recombines TRBV29-1 with TRBJ2-5, with 8 bases aligning to TRBD2. The V and J ends lost 4 bases and 2 bases, in that order; junction bases with no gene match: 3. The germline CDR1 and CDR2 sequences are SQVTM and ANQGSEA. The CDR3 loop spans 13 amino acids.

The rearrangement links TRBV29-1 to TRBJ1-2; tentative D call: TRBD1 (5 bases). This CDR3 spans 12 amino acids. V was shortened by 0 bases and J by 8 bases, with 10 bases between the two germline ends. The germline gives CDR1 SQVTM, CDR2 ANQGSEA. The CDR3 DNA sequence: TGCAGCGTTGAAGAGAACGCAGGGGGCTACACCTTC. Protein product: CSVEENAGGYTF.

The chain uses TRBV18 and TRBJ2-2; tentatively, D is TRBD1 (6 bases). Germline V gene lookup returns CDR1 KGHSH and CDR2 LQKENI. Trimming shortened V by 6 bases and J by 0 bases, and 11 bases separated the two germline ends. This CDR3 spans 15 amino acids. CDR3 DNA: TGTGCCAGCTCGCCCACAGGGACGAACACCGGGGAGCTGTTTTTT. Encoded protein: CASSPTGTNTGELFF. The full variable domain, its missing parts supplied by reference TRBV18 and TRBJ2-2, is NAGVMQNPRHLVRRRGQEARLRCSPMKGHSHVYWYRQLPEEGLKFMVYLQKENIIDESGMPKERFSAEFPKEGPSILRIQQVVRGDSAAYFCASSPTGTNTGELFFGEGSRLTVL.

V and J are TRBV9 and TRBJ1-2, with D unclear. Trimming removed 0 bases from V and 4 bases from J, with 4 bases in between. The CDR3 is 12 residues long. The V gene's germline CDR1 is SGDLS and CDR2 YYNGEE. This chain's CDR3 is CASSVEGYGYTF. Here the CDR3 DNA reads TGTGCCAGCAGCGTAGAAGGCTATGGCTACACCTTC.

V usage is TRBV11-2 and J usage is TRBJ2-1; D unclear. The CDR3 covers 15 residues. In germline, CDR1 is SGHAT, CDR2 FQNNGV. Trimming removed 1 base from V and 2 bases from J, with 9 bases in between. As DNA, the CDR3 is TGTGCCAGCAGCTTAGGGACGTATCCCTACAATGAGCAGTTCTTC. Protein product: CASSLGTYPYNEQFF.

This chain links TRBV28 with TRBJ2-1, with D tentatively TRBD1 (6 bases). Trimming removed 6 bases from V and 6 bases from J, with 21 bases in between. Germline assignment: CDR1 MDHEN and CDR2 SYDVKM. This CDR3 is 16 amino acids long. The CDR3 nucleotides read TGTGCCAGCAGGCTGAAGACAGGTTTGTTTCTCAATGAGCAGTTCTTC. Its protein product is CASRLKTGLFLNEQFF.

The chain is built from TRBV4-3 and TRBJ2-7; 9 bases line up with TRBD1. CDR1 is LGHNA, CDR2 YSLEER, per germline. Unmatched junction bases numbered 2, after V lost 2 bases and J lost 0 bases. CDR3 length: 15 amino acids. The CDR3 sequence: CASSQTTGGSYEQYF. In DNA form, the CDR3 reads TGCGCCAGCAGCCAAACGACAGGGGGCTCCTACGAGCAGTACTTC.

V and J are TRBV18 and TRBJ2-7; possible D gene TRBD2, 5 bases. The length of the CDR3 is 16 residues. Trimming stripped 1 base from V and 1 base from J, with 14 bases between. The germline CDR1 and CDR2 sequences are KGHSH and LQKENI. The CDR3 sequence: CASSPLAGAGSYEQYF. The DNA of the CDR3 is TGTGCCAGCTCACCACTTGCGGGTGCTGGATCCTACGAGCAGTACTTC.

This chain uses TRBV5-1 with TRBJ2-7; 12 bases align to TRBD2. The CDR3 totals 16 residues. V lost 3 bases and J lost 0; bases outside the gene matches: 4. Germline assignment: CDR1 SGHRS and CDR2 YFSETQ. The CDR3 bases are TGCGCCAGCAGCTGGGGGACTAGCGGGCGCTCCTACGAGCAGTACTTC. It encodes CASSWGTSGRSYEQYF.

V usage is TRBV11-2 and J usage is TRBJ2-1; 11 positions match TRBD2. CDR1 is SGHAT and CDR2 is FQNNGV in the germline V gene. CDR3 length equals 15 residues. V shed 5 bases, J shed 6 bases, and the junction held 6 bases outside the gene matches. The CDR3 DNA reads as TGTGCCAGCAGCGGACCCGGACTAGCGGGCAATGAGCAGTTCTTC. Its translation is CASSGPGLAGNEQFF.

The chain's CDR3 is CASSMRGLSTGELFF. Here the CDR3 DNA reads TGTGCCAGTAGTATGAGGGGGCTGTCCACCGGGGAGCTGTTTTTT. V is TRBV19 and J is TRBJ2-2; 7 positions match TRBD1. V shed 3 bases and J 4 bases; nucleotides not matched to a gene: 5. CDR1 LNHDA and CDR2 SQIVND come from the germline V gene (reference sequence). This CDR3 spans 15 amino acids.